This entry lists 5 T cell receptor beta chains sequenced from one sample in a study of blood T cell repertoires in COVID-19. The protocol was immunoSEQ multiplex PCR, while the TCRdb copy is restricted to in-frame clones and leaves out a portion. Altogether 200,000 to 300,000 clones are present, about 88% being singletons, with the ten largest covering over 4%. The sample was peripheral blood. Receptor source: a man aged 55 to 70 who had recovered from COVID-19.

The chain combines TRBV5-1 with TRBJ2-7, with 7 bases aligning to TRBD1. V lost 4 bases, J lost 1 base, and 8 bases stayed unmatched. From germline, CDR1 is SGHRS and CDR2 YFSETQ. This CDR3 has 15 amino acids. Written as DNA, the CDR3 is TGCGCCAGCAGCACGTCCGGGACAGCATCCTACGAGCAGTACTTC. Translated: CASSTSGTASYEQYF.

The rearrangement joins TRBV29-1 to TRBJ1-4; tentatively, D is TRBD1 (6 bases). V gave up 5 bases and J gave up 8 bases, with 21 bases separating them. Germline CDR1 is SQVTM and CDR2 is ANQGSEA. The CDR3 is made up of 15 amino acids. The CDR3 protein is CSVRTVGKGREKLFF. CDR3 DNA: TGCAGCGTTAGGACAGTCGGAAAGGGTAGAGAAAAACTGTTTTTT.

This clone is a singleton in its sample. The chain couples TRBV19 to TRBJ1-5, with TRBD1 as a possible D gene (6 bases). Germline values: CDR1 LNHDA, CDR2 SQIVND (reference sequence). V was shortened by 4 bases and J by 6 bases, with 13 bases between the two germline ends. This CDR3 is built from 14 residues. CDR3 region: CASSKGGSPQPQHF. In DNA, the CDR3 is TGTGCCAGTAGTAAGGGGGGGAGTCCTCAGCCCCAGCATTTT.

The CDR3 loop reads CASSQDDRSIGKLFF. As DNA, the CDR3 is TGTGCCAGCAGCCAAGACGACAGATCCATCGGAAAACTGTTTTTT. This chain links TRBV4-2 with TRBJ1-4, with D tentatively TRBD1 (5 bases). The ends were cut back, 0 bases at V and 10 bases at J, with 15 bases in the middle. There are 15 residues in the CDR3. CDR1 and CDR2 (germline): LGHNA, YNFKEQ.

In its sample, this clone was seen once. The chain links TRBV7-4 to TRBJ1-3; 8 nucleotides match TRBD1. Trimming cost V 8 bases and J 0 bases; bases outside gene matches: 15. Germline assignment: CDR1 SGHVT and CDR2 SQSDAQ. This CDR3 is 18 amino acids long. CDR3 protein: CASSKGRGLDGSGNTIYF. CDR3 DNA: TGTGCCAGCTCCAAGGGCAGGGGGCTAGACGGCTCTGGAAACACCATATATTTT.